This T cell receptor (beta chain) was captured by sequencing in a study of blood T cell repertoires in COVID-19. Overall study: Samples of COVID-19 (acute and convalescent) were obtained from the United States, Italy and Spain. T cells, B-cell-depleted T cells, or PBMCs provided the cDNA or gDNA that served as material.

Profiled with immunoSEQ multiplex PCR; TCRdb holds only in-frame clones, not every one. The repertoire holds some 100,000 clones, with roughly 90% as singletons. The CDR3 spans 17 residues. From germline, CDR1 is MNHEY and CDR2 SVGEGT. Trimming removed 4 bases from V and 2 bases from J, with 19 bases in between. The chain uses TRBV6-2 or TRBV6-3 and TRBJ2-3; D is possibly TRBD2 (6 bases). The TCR originated in a man aged 25 to 40 in a cohort sampled during active COVID-19. Sequenced input: peripheral blood. The CDR3 here is CASSFGLGRGFTDTQYF. The CDR3 DNA reads as TGTGCCAGCAGTTTTGGCTTAGGTCGGGGGTTCACAGATACGCAGTATTTT.